A selection of T cell receptor beta chains follows, all from one sample in a study of T cell changes during pregnancy in multiple sclerosis. Profiled with immunoSEQ multiplex PCR; TCRdb holds only in-frame clones, not every one. Among about 75,000 clones, just over 90% were seen once, and the ten largest hold 0.43%. The sequenced sample was CD4+ T cells from peripheral blood mononuclear cells, obtained before pregnancy. These receptors came from a female donor with multiple sclerosis, enrolled in a pregnancy study. Both conserved end residues are part of each CDR3. Fields, in order: V gene, clone size, D gene, J gene, CDR3 DNA, CDR3 protein. D genes are given only for firm matches. A row's size may be missing; if present it is once, few, many or a size class.

v_call: TRBV5-1; clone_size: NA; d_call: TRBD2; j_call: TRBJ2-3; cdr3_nt: TGCGCCAGCAGCTCCTTATACCGACTAGCGGGAACCACAGATACGCAGTATTTT; cdr3_aa: CASSSLYRLAGTTDTQYF
v_call: TRBV30; clone_size: NA; d_call: NA; j_call: TRBJ2-7; cdr3_nt: TGTGCCTGGAGTGTGGGGGCACAGCAACTCTACGAGCAGTACTTC; cdr3_aa: CAWSVGAQQLYEQYF
v_call: TRBV6-5; clone_size: NA; d_call: NA; j_call: TRBJ2-2; cdr3_nt: TGTGCCAGCAGAAGGACAGGAGGGACCGGGGAGCTGTTTTTT; cdr3_aa: CASRRTGGTGELFF
v_call: TRBV5-1; clone_size: NA; d_call: TRBD2; j_call: TRBJ2-3; cdr3_nt: TGCGCCAGCAGCTTGGAAGCGGGAGGGGCAGATACGCAGTATTTT; cdr3_aa: CASSLEAGGADTQYF
v_call: TRBV4-3; clone_size: once; d_call: NA; j_call: TRBJ1-3; cdr3_nt: TGCGCCAGCAGCCACCTCGGGAGCTCTGGAAACACCATATATTTT; cdr3_aa: CASSHLGSSGNTIYF
v_call: TRBV6-1; clone_size: NA; d_call: NA; j_call: TRBJ1-5; cdr3_nt: TGTGCCAGCAGTGAAAGGAAGTGGCAGCGGGTATGGAGCAATCAGCCCCAGCATTTT; cdr3_aa: CASSERKWQRVWSNQPQHF
v_call: TRBV5-4; clone_size: NA; d_call: TRBD1; j_call: TRBJ2-5; cdr3_nt: TGTGCCAGCAGCTTGAACAGGGGGGTACGAGAGACCCAGTACTTC; cdr3_aa: CASSLNRGVRETQYF
v_call: TRBV11-3; clone_size: NA; d_call: TRBD2; j_call: TRBJ2-2; cdr3_nt: TGTGCCAGCAGCGCCTCGGGGGGGCCTAAAACCGGGGAGCTGTTTTTT; cdr3_aa: CASSASGGPKTGELFF
v_call: TRBV5-4; clone_size: NA; d_call: TRBD1; j_call: TRBJ2-5; cdr3_nt: TGTGCCACGAAACGACAGGGGGGTCAAGAGACCCAGTACTTC; cdr3_aa: CATKRQGGQETQYF
v_call: TRBV6-1; clone_size: NA; d_call: TRBD2; j_call: TRBJ2-7; cdr3_nt: TGTGCCAGCAGTAGACACCCCGGGGGGAAGTACTTC; cdr3_aa: CASSRHPGGKYF
v_call: TRBV9; clone_size: NA; d_call: TRBD1; j_call: TRBJ1-1; cdr3_nt: TGTGCCAGCAGCCCCTATGTAGCAGGACAGGGGGTAGCTTTCTTT; cdr3_aa: CASSPYVAGQGVAFF
v_call: TRBV28; clone_size: once; d_call: NA; j_call: TRBJ2-7; cdr3_nt: TGTGCCAGCAGTTTATTGCGGGGAGGCGAGCAGTACTTC; cdr3_aa: CASSLLRGGEQYF
v_call: TRBV7-2; clone_size: NA; d_call: TRBD2; j_call: TRBJ2-7; cdr3_nt: TGTGCCAGCAGCCGACCTTTAGCGGGAAGAAGGAACTACGAGCAGTACTTC; cdr3_aa: CASSRPLAGRRNYEQYF
v_call: TRBV7-2; clone_size: NA; d_call: TRBD1; j_call: TRBJ1-1; cdr3_nt: TGTGCCAGCAGCCCGCCGACAGGGAAGAACACTGAAGCTTTCTTT; cdr3_aa: CASSPPTGKNTEAFF
v_call: TRBV5-6; clone_size: once; d_call: TRBD2; j_call: TRBJ2-1; cdr3_nt: TGTGCCAGCAGGGGACTAGCGGGAGGGAGGTACAATGAGCAGTTCTTC; cdr3_aa: CASRGLAGGRYNEQFF
v_call: TRBV5-4; clone_size: NA; d_call: TRBD2; j_call: TRBJ2-5; cdr3_nt: TGTGCCAGCAGCATGAAAACACTAGCGGGGGTTAGAGAGACCCAGTACTTC; cdr3_aa: CASSMKTLAGVRETQYF
v_call: TRBV27; clone_size: NA; d_call: TRBD2; j_call: TRBJ2-7; cdr3_nt: TGTGCCAGCAGTCAGGGACTAGCGGCAACCTACGAGCAGTACTTC; cdr3_aa: CASSQGLAATYEQYF